This entry is about one TCR beta chain. These data are taken from a study of blood T cell repertoires in COVID-19. This CDR3 spans 14 amino acids. V lost 0 bases, J lost 5 bases, and 10 bases lay in between. CDR1 ENHRY and CDR2 SYGVKD come from the germline V gene. Assay: immunoSEQ multiplex PCR; the TCRdb copy retains only in-frame clones and omits some. The sample contains 35,000 to 45,000 clones, roughly 76% of which appear only once. The chain carries TRBV10-3 and TRBJ2-5; D may be TRBD1 (6 bases). This TCR derives from an older man with active or convalescent COVID-19. The sample consisted of peripheral blood. CDR3 residues: CAISESSRGETQYF. CDR3 in DNA: TGTGCCATCAGTGAGTCCTCTAGGGGGGAGACCCAGTACTTC.